One and the same sample provided the 2 T cell receptor beta chains below, sequenced in a study of cytomegalovirus exposure and HLA in healthy donors. Both 60 Vbeta primers and 13 Jbeta primers went into the PCR. Here immunoSEQ multiplex PCR was the method, and the copy in TCRdb shows in-frame clones only, minus some. Of under 200,000 clones listed, around 78% are singletons. The material sequenced was PBMCs. The receptors were gathered from a woman in her twenties or thirties in good health and CMV-seropositive.

V gene TRBV19 combines with J gene TRBJ1-6; D is uncertain. V shed 1 base and J shed 9 bases, with 10 bases lying between them. This CDR3 contains 14 residues. CDR1 is LNHDA, CDR2 SQIVND, per germline (reference sequence). For the CDR3, the DNA is TGTGCCAGTAGTATAGGCTCCCTCGGTTCACCCCTCCACTTT. Encoded protein: CASSIGSLGSPLHF.

The chain joins TRBV5-5 to TRBJ2-7; D remains ambiguous. Trimming took off 2 bases at V and 2 bases at J, with 11 bases between the two ends. The CDR3 covers 14 residues. Germline V gene data show CDR1 as SGHKS and CDR2 as YYEKEE (reference sequence). For the CDR3, the DNA is TGTGCCAGCAGCTTCAGGTCGGCAGCCTACGAGCAGTACTTC. This codes for CASSFRSAAYEQYF.